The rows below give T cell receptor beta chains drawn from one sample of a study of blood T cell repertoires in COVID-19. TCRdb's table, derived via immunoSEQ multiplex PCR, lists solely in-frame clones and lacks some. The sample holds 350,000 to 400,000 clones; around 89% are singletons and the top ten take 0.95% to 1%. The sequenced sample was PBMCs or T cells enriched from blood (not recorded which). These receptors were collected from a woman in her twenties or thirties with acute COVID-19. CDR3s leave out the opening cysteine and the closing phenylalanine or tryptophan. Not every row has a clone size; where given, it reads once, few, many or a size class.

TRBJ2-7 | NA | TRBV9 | ASSVDLSSYEQY
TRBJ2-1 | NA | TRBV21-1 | ASSKAGGLGSSYNEQF
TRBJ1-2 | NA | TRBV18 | ASSPATGDYGYT
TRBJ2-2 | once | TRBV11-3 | ASSLGSGILGELF
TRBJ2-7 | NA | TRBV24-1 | ATSDRTGTGSYEQY
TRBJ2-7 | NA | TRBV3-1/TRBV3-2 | ASSYRGQQY
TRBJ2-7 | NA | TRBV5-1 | ASRNEQGAARGYEQY
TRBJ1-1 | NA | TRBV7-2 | ASSFPRDRVTEAF
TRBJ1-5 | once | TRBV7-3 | ASSRMSDQPQH
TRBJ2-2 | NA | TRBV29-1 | SVTDSGGGPNTGELF
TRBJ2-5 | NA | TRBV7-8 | ASSLSGANQETQY
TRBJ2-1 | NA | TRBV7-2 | ASSLGDSRLEQF
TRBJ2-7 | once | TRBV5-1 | ASSLGQGAYEQY
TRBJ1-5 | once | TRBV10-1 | ASSVSVRRQASNQPQH
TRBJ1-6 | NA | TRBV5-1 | ASSLDVSGTGRSPLH
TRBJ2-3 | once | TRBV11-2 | ASSTQGRDGTDTQY
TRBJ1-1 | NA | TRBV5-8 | ASSLQGNTEAF
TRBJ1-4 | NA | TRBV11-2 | ASSLDRGGEKLF
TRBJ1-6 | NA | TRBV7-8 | ASSWGGSRDSPLH
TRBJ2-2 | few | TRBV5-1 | ASRDSSTGELF
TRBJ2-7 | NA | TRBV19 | ASSTTTSGGFYEQY
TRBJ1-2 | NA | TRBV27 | ASSLEAGAPYGYT
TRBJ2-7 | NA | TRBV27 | ASGTGTSGVYYEQY
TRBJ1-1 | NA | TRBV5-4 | ASSFPGTVNTEAF